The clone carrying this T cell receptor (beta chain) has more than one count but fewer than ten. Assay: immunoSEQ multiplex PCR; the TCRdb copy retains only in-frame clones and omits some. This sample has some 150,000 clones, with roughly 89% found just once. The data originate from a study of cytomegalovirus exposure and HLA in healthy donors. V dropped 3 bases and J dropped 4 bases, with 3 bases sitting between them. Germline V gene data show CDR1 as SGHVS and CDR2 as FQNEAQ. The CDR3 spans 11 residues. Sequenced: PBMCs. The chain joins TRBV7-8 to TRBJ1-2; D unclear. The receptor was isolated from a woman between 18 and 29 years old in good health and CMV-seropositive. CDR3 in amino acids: CASSFGYGYTF. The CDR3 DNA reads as TGTGCCAGCAGCTTCGGCTATGGCTACACCTTC.